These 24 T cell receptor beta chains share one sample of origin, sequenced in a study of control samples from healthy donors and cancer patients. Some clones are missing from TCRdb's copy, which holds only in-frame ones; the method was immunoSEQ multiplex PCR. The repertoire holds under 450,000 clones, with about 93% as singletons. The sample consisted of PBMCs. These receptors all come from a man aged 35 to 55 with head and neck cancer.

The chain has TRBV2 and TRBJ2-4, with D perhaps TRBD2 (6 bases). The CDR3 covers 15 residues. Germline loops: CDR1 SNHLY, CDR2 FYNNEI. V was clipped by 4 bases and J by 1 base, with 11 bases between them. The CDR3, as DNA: TGTGCCAGCAGTGGAGATCGGGGGGCCAAAAACATTCAGTACTTC. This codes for CASSGDRGAKNIQYF.

In DNA, the CDR3 is TGTGCCAGCAGTGGCACAGGGTTCCCTGAAGCTTTCTTT. It yields the protein CASSGTGFPEAFF. The chain links TRBV2 to TRBJ1-1, with D possibly being TRBD1 (6 bases). This CDR3 is 13 amino acids long. V was trimmed by 4 bases and J by 6 bases, leaving 12 bases between them. Germline V gives CDR1 SNHLY, CDR2 FYNNEI.

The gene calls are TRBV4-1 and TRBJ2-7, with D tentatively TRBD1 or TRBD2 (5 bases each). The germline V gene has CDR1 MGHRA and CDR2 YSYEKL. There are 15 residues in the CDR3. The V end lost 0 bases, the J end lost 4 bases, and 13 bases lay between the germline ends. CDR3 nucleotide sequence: TGCGCCAGCAGCCAAGACGGGGCAAATCTATACGAGCAGTACTTC. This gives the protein CASSQDGANLYEQYF.

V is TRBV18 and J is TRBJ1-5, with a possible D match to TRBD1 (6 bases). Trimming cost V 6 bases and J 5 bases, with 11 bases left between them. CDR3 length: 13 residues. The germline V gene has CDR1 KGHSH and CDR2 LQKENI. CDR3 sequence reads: CASSRTADQPQHF. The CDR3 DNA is TGTGCCAGCTCGCGGACAGCCGATCAGCCCCAGCATTTT. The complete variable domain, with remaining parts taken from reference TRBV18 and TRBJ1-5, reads NAGVMQNPRHLVRRRGQEARLRCSPMKGHSHVYWYRQLPEEGLKFMVYLQKENIIDESGMPKERFSAEFPKEGPSILRIQQVVRGDSAAYFCASSRTADQPQHFGDGTRLSIL.

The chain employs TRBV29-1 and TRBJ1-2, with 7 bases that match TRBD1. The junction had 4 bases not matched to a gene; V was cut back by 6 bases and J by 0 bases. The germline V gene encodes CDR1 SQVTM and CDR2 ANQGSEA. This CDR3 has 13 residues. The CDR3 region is CSVMTGPNYGYTF. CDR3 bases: TGCAGCGTGATGACAGGGCCTAACTATGGCTACACCTTC.

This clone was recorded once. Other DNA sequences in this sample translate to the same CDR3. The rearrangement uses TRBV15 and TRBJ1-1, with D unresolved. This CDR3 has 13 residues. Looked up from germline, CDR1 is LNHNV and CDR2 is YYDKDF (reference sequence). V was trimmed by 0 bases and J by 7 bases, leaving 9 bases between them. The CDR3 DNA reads TGTGCCACCAGCAGAGACGGGTCTGGTGAAGCTTTCTTT. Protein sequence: CATSRDGSGEAFF.

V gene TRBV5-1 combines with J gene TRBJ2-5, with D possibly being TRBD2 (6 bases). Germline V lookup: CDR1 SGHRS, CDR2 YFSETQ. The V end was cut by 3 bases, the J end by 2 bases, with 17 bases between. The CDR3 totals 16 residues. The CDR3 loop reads CASSSRGYTIQETQYF. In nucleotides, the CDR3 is TGCGCCAGCAGCTCCCGGGGGTATACGATTCAAGAGACCCAGTACTTC.

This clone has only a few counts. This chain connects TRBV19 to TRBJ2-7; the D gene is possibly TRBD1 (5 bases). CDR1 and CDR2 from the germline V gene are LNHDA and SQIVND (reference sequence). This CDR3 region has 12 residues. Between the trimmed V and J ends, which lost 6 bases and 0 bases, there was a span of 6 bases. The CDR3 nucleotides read TGTGCCAGTAGGACAGACTCCTACGAGCAGTACTTC. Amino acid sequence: CASRTDSYEQYF.

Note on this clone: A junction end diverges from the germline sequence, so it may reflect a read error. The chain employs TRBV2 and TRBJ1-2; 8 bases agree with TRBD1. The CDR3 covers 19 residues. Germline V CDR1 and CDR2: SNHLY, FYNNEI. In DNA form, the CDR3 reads TGTGCCAGCACTGAATCCCGGGACAGGAATACGATTCATAACTATGGCTACACCTTC. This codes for CASTESRDRNTIHNYGYTF.

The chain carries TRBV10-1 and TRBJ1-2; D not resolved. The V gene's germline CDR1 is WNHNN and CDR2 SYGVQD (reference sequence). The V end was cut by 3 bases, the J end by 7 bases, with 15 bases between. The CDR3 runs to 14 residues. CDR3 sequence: CASSENAASGGYTF. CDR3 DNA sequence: TGCGCCAGCAGTGAAAATGCCGCCTCGGGTGGCTACACCTTC.

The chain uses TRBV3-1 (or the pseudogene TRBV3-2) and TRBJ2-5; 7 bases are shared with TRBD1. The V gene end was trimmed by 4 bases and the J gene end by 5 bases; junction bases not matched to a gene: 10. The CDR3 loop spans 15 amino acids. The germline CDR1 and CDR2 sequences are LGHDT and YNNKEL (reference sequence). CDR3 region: CASSPTQGVRETQYF. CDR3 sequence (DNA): TGTGCCAGCAGCCCTACTCAGGGGGTCCGGGAGACCCAGTACTTC.

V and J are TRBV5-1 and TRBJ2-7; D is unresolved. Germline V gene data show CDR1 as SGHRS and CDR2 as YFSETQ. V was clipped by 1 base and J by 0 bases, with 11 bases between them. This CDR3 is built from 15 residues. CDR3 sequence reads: CASSLTQPGSYEQYF. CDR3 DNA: TGCGCCAGCAGCTTGACTCAACCGGGCTCCTACGAGCAGTACTTC.

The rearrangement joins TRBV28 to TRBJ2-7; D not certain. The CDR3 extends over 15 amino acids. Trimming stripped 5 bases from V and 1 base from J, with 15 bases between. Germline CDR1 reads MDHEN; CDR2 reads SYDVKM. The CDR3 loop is CASSETRLRSYEQYF. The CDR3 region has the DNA TGTGCCAGCAGTGAGACCCGGCTTAGATCCTACGAGCAGTACTTC.

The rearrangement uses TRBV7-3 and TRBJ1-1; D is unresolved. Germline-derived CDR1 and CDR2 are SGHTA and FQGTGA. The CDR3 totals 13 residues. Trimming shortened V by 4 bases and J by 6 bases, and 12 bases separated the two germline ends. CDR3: CASSSMGFSEAFF. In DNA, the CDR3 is TGTGCCAGCAGCTCTATGGGGTTCTCTGAAGCTTTCTTT.

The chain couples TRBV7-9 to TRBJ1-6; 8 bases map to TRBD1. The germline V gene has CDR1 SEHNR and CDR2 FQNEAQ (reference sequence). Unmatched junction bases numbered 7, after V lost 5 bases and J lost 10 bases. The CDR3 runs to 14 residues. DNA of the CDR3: TGTGCCAGCAGCCCTGGGACAGGTGACTCACCCCTCCACTTT. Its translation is CASSPGTGDSPLHF.

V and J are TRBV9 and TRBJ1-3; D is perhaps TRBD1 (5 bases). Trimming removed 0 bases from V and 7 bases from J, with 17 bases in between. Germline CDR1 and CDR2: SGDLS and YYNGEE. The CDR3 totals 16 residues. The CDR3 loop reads CASSVGGRSSGNTIYF. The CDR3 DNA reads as TGTGCCAGCAGCGTAGGGGGCCGTAGCAGCGGGAACACCATATATTTT.

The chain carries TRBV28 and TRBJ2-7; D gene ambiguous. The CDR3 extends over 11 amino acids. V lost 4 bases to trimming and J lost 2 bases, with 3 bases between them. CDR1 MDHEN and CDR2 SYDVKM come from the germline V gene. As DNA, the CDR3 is TGTGCCAGCAGTTCCACCTACGAGCAGTACTTC. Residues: CASSSTYEQYF.

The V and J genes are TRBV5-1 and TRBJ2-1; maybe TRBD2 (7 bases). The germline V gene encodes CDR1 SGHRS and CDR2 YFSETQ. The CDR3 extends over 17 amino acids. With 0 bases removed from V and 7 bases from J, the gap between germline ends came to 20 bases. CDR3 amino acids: CASSLAPSRGGVNEQFF. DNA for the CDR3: TGCGCCAGCAGCTTGGCCCCGTCGAGGGGGGGGGTGAATGAGCAGTTCTTC. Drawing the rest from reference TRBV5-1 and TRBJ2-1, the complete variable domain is KAGVTQTPRYLIKTRGQQVTLSCSPISGHRSVSWYQQTPGQGLQFLFEYFSETQRNKGNFPGRFSGRQFSNSRSEMNVSTLELGDSALYLCASSLAPSRGGVNEQFFGPGTRLTVL.

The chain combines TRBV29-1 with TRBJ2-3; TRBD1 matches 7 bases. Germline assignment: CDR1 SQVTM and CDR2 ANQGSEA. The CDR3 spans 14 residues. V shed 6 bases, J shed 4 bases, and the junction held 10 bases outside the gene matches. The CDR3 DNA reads TGCAGCGTCGACAGGGTGACGCTTGCAGATACGCAGTATTTT. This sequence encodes CSVDRVTLADTQYF.

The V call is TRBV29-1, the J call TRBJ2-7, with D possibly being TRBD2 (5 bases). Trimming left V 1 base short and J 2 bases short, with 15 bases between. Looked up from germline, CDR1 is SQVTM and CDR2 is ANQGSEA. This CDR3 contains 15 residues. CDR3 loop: CSVEGSLAGAYEQYF. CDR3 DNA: TGCAGCGTTGAAGGGAGTTTGGCGGGCGCCTACGAGCAGTACTTC.

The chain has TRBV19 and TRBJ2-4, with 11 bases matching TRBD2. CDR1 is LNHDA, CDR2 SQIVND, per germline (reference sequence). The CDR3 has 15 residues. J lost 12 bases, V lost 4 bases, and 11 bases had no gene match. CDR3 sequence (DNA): TGTGCCAGTAGTAGGGGGGCGGCTAGCGGGGGGCCTCAGTACTTC. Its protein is CASSRGAASGGPQYF.

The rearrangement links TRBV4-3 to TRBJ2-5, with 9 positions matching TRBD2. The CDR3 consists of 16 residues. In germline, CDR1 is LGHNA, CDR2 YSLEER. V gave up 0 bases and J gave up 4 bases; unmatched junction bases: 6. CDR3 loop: CASSQEGLAGIETQYF. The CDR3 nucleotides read TGCGCCAGCAGCCAAGAAGGCCTAGCGGGGATAGAGACCCAGTACTTC.

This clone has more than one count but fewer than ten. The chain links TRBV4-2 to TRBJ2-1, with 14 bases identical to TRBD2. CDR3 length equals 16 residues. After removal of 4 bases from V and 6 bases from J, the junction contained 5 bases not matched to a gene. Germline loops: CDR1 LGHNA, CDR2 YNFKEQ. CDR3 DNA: TGTGCCAGCAGCCGAACCGGACTAGCGGGAGGCAATGAGCAGTTCTTC. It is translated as CASSRTGLAGGNEQFF.

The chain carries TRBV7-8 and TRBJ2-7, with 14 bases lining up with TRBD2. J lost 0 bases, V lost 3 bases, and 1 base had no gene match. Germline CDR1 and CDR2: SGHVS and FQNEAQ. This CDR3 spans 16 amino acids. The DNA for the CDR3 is TGTGCCAGCAGCTTGGGACTAGCGGGAGACTCCTACGAGCAGTACTTC. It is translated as CASSLGLAGDSYEQYF.